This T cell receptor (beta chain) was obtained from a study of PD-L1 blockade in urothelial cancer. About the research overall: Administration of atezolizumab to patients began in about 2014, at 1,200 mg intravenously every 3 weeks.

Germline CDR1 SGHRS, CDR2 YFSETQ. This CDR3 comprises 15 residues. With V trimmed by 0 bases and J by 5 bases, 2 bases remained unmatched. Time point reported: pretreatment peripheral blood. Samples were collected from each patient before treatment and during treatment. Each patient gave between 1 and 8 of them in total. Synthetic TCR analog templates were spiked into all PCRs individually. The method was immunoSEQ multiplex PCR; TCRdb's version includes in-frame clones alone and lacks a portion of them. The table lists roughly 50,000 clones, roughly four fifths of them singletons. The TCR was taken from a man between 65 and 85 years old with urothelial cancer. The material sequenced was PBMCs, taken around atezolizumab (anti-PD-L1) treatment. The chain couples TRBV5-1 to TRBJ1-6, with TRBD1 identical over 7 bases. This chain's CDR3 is CASSLAGTDNSPLHF. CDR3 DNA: TGCGCCAGCAGCTTGGCCGGGACAGATAATTCACCCCTCCACTTT.